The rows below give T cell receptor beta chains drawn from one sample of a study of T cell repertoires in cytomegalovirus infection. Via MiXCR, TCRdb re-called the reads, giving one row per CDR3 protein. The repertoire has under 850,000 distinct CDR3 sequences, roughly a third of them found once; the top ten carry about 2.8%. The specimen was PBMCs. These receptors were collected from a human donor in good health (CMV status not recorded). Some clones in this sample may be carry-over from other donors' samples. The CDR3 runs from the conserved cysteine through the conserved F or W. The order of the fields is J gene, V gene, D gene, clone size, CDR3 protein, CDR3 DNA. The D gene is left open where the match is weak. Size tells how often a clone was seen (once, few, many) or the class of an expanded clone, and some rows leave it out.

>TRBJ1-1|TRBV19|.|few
CATPRDSEAFF
TGTGCCACCCCGAGGGACTCCGAAGCTTTCTTT
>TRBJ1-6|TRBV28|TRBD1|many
CASSSLIGTGDNSPLHF
TGTGCCAGCAGTTCGCTGATTGGGACAGGGGATAATTCACCCCTCCACTTT
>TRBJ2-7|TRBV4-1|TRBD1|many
CASSQGTGVWDEQYF
TGCGCCAGCAGCCAAGGGACAGGGGTGTGGGACGAGCAGTACTTC
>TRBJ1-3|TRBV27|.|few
CASNVRKGGNTIYF
TGTGCCAGCAATGTCCGGAAAGGCGGAAACACCATATATTTT
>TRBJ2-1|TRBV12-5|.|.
CASAKTPPHNEQFF
TGTGCTAGTGCCAAGACCCCTCCCCACAATGAGCAGTTCTTC
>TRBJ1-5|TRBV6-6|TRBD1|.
CASTTTGRAQPQHF
TGTGCCAGCACCACGACAGGGAGGGCTCAGCCCCAGCATTTT
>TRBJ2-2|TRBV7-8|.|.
CASSTELGDTGELFF
TGTGCCAGCAGCACAGAGCTGGGGGACACCGGGGAGCTGTTTTTT
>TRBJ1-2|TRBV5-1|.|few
CASSPIDTRHGYTF
TGCGCCAGCAGCCCTATCGACACCCGCCATGGCTACACCTTC
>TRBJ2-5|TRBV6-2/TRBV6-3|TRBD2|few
CASSYLLAGGRETQYF
TGTGCCAGCAGTTACCTCCTAGCGGGGGGCAGAGAGACCCAGTACTTC
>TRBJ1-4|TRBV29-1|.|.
CSTQSGGANEKLIF
TGCAGCACCCAATCTGGGGGGGCTAATGAAAAACTGATTTTT
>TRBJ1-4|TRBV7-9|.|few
CASSAGGTGFQFF
TGTGCCAGCAGCGCCGGGGGAACAGGGTTCCAGTTTTTT
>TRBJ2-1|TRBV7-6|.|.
CASSLAGQWEGNEQFF
TGTGCCAGCAGCTTAGCGGGGCAGTGGGAAGGCAATGAGCAGTTCTTC
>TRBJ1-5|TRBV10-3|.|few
CAISNRDQPQHF
TGTGCCATCAGTAACAGGGATCAGCCCCAGCATTTT
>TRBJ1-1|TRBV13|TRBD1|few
CASSSHPQTGPTEAFF
TGTGCCAGCAGCTCACATCCGCAGACAGGGCCCACTGAAGCTTTCTTT
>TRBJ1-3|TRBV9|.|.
CATGGRNTIYF
TGTGCCACGGGGGGAAGAAACACCATATATTTT
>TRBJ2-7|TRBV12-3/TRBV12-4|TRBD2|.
CSSSGGTSGHPGYF
TGTTCCAGCAGTGGCGGGACTAGCGGGCACCCGGGGTACTTC
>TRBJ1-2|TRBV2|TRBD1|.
CASTETTGVYYGYTF
TGTGCCAGCACAGAGACGACAGGGGTTTACTATGGCTACACCTTC
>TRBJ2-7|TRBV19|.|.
CASTYGGGLSYEQYF
TGTGCCAGTACCTACGGTGGGGGTCTCTCCTACGAGCAGTACTTC
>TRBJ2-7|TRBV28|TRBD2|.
CASSLWAGLDSYEQYF
TGTGCCAGCAGTTTGTGGGCGGGACTAGACTCCTACGAGCAGTACTTC
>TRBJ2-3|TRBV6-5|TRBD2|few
CASKDRLAASTDTQYF
TGTGCCAGCAAAGACCGACTAGCGGCTAGCACAGATACGCAGTATTTT
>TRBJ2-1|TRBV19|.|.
CASSRQVAYNEQFF
TGTGCCAGTAGTAGACAGGTGGCCTACAATGAGCAGTTCTTC
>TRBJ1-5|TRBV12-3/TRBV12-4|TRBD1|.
CASSSWTGGAQNQPQHF
TGTGCCAGCAGTTCCTGGACAGGGGGCGCGCAAAATCAGCCCCAGCATTTT